The entry below gives a single T cell receptor beta chain sequence along with its context. This clonotype occurred a few times. What this receptor recognizes is not known. A junction boundary mismatches the germline segment, possibly from a read error. Measured from the cysteine to the phenylalanine, the CDR3 is 12 residues long. Kept here is only the CDR3 DNA, which spans 36 bases and is read in frame from base 1. Sequences SGHTA (CDR1) and FQGNSA (CDR2) are obtained from the germline V gene. This record belongs to a study of identical twins (dated by TCRdb to 2015 to 2016). About the full investigation: To test whether fetal clonotypes persist, the study used deep sequencing on TCR alpha and beta repertoires from monozygotic twins, unrelated adults of various ages, and cord blood. To rule out contamination, the twin experiments were replicated at different times with different library preparation protocols. Results and caveats for the whole study, not just this receptor: Because the same donors could not be followed over many years, the conclusions relied on cross-sectional statistical analysis. Invariant T cells such as MAIT and iNKT could partly confound zero-insertion analyses, though diverse VJ usage argued against this for most clonotypes. Fewer insertions were carried by abundant cord blood beta clonotypes, a similar but weaker trend appeared in young adult naive repertoires, and no such trend appeared in memory repertoires. In beta out-of-frame sequences, excess twin sharing was weaker, because having fewer shared sequences lowered the signal-to-noise ratio. Compared with coincidental sharing between unrelated individuals, out-of-frame TCR alpha sequences shared between twins showed an excess of sequences with low generation probability. In monozygotic twins, recombination models systematically underestimated out-of-frame TCR alpha sharing, but the models matched the sharing seen between unrelated individuals.

Library preparation employed 5' RACE. The sequencer was an Illumina HiSeq 2000. A universal primer binding site was added through template switching, and the final cDNA carried a unique molecular identifier so that TCR cDNA molecules could be counted accurately. Specific primers in the conserved constant-segment region were used to synthesize first-strand cDNA for TCR alpha and beta chains. Each cDNA library was double barcoded, with a SMART-Mk sample barcode plus Illumina barcodes, to control for contamination. TruSeq adapter sequences and Illumina sample barcodes were added in two successive PCR steps. The TCR alpha and beta cDNA libraries were sequenced on the Illumina HiSeq platform using custom primers. The paper's data handling went like this. MiGEC processed the raw reads to extract unique molecular identifiers, while MiXCR was used to determine the CDR3 positions. Recombination models were inferred per individual with the repgenHMM and IGoR tools using an EM algorithm. The tcR package in R was used for shared clonotype analysis, with sharing normalized by the product of cloneset sizes. To study raw recombination without the effects of thymic and clonal selection, out-of-frame nonproductive sequences were analyzed. TCRdb ran its own pipeline on the public reads, namely fastp trimming at Q25 and MiXCR clone calling, and kept in-frame beta chains. Identical CDR3 proteins give one entry, which carries the most common genes and DNA. The V and J calls and clone size are TCRdb's, not the authors'. Here the sample has approximately 410,000 distinct CDR3 sequences; approximately 17% occur a single time. The ten biggest clones cover less than 15% of the sample.

Every donor in the study was a healthy Caucasian. The researchers also sequenced three unrelated adults who were not twins: a male aged 18 to 30, a male aged 50 to 60, and a female aged 50 to 60. Miltenyi CD45RO+ enrichment and human naive T-cell isolation kits were used to isolate memory (CD45RO+) and naive T cells from PBMC. The rearranged segments are TRBV7-2 and TRBJ1-2, with TRBD1 as a weak D call on 5 bases. The source is a middle-aged man in good health. The sample consisted of naive T cells sorted from blood. The cell subset or site label on this specimen signifies: cells isolated with a human naive T-cell isolation kit. Here is the DNA: TGTGCCAGCAGCATGGGACTTGGTGATACCCAATTC. This yields the protein CASSMGLGDTQF.